The 24 T cell receptor beta chains listed next were all sequenced from one sample in a study of CD8 T cells in Susac syndrome. Random hexamers were used to reverse transcribe an amount of roughly 0.45 to 1 ug RNA. Using its own MiXCR run on the immunoSEQ multiplex PCR reads, TCRdb lists one record per CDR3 protein. The table records 65,000 to 90,000 distinct CDR3 sequences, about 95% of them present only once. The sequencing input was CD8+ T cells from PBMCs. These receptors came from a human donor with multiple sclerosis.

V and J are TRBV12-3 or TRBV12-4 and TRBJ2-1; possibly TRBD2 for D (5 bases). This CDR3 contains 13 residues. Trimming took off 4 bases at V and 3 bases at J, with 7 bases between the two ends. The CDR3 loop reads CASSSGVYNEQFF. The DNA of the CDR3 is TGTGCCAGCAGTTCCGGGGTCTACAATGAGCAGTTCTTC.

The chain combines TRBV4-3 with TRBJ1-1; D is uncertain. The CDR3 covers 14 residues. With 0 bases removed from V and 7 bases from J, the gap between germline ends came to 12 bases. Germline CDR1 LGHNA, CDR2 YSLEER. In DNA form, the CDR3 reads TGCGCCAGCAGCCAAGACCCAGCGTCGGTTGAAGCTTTCTTT. Residues: CASSQDPASVEAFF.

This rearrangement joins TRBV29-1 to TRBJ2-5, with a weak D call TRBD1 (5 bases). Germline V CDR1 and CDR2: SQVTM, ANQGSEA. Trimming removed 8 bases from V and 5 bases from J, with 21 bases in between. The CDR3 length is 14 residues. In DNA, the CDR3 is TGCAGCCAAATATCAGTAGGGGAAGGGGAGACCCAGTACTTC. It encodes CSQISVGEGETQYF.

V usage is TRBV27 and J usage is TRBJ2-5, with D possibly TRBD1 on 6 matching bases. Germline values: CDR1 MNHEY, CDR2 SMNVEV (reference sequence). Deletions cut 2 bases from V and 4 bases from J, with 14 bases between. The CDR3 covers 15 residues. As DNA, the CDR3 is TGTGCCAGCAGTTTACAAGGGGACACTGCAGAGACCCAGTACTTC. Protein: CASSLQGDTAETQYF.

The chain uses TRBV10-3 and TRBJ2-7, with 11 bases fitting TRBD2. Trimming cost V 4 bases and J 2 bases; bases outside gene matches: 4. Germline V gene lookup returns CDR1 ENHRY and CDR2 SYGVKD. This CDR3 is 15 amino acids long. Here the CDR3 reads CAISASGRLTYEQYF. DNA of the CDR3: TGTGCCATCAGTGCTAGCGGGAGGCTCACCTACGAGCAGTACTTC.

In this sample, this clonotype turned up a few times. The chain employs TRBV10-3 and TRBJ2-2, with D hard to call. CDR3 length equals 12 residues. CDR1 is ENHRY and CDR2 is SYGVKD in the germline V gene. V was clipped by 5 bases and J by 2 bases, with 3 bases between them. CDR3 sequence (DNA): TGTGCCATCAGTCCCAACACCGGGGAGCTGTTTTTT. Translating gives CAISPNTGELFF.

The CDR3 sequence is CASSPLLAGFNQETQYF. The CDR3 DNA follows: TGTGCCAGCTCACCATTACTAGCGGGGTTCAACCAAGAGACCCAGTACTTC. The rearrangement uses TRBV18 and TRBJ2-5, with 10 positions matching TRBD2. This CDR3 comprises 17 residues. Looked up from germline, CDR1 is KGHSH and CDR2 is LQKENI. Trimming at V came to 2 bases and at J to 0 bases, leaving 6 bases not matched to a gene.

The CDR3 here is CSVETPSGRIGAYEQYF. The CDR3 DNA follows: TGCAGCGTTGAAACGCCTAGCGGGAGGATAGGGGCCTACGAGCAGTACTTC. This chain connects TRBV29-1 to TRBJ2-7, with TRBD2 identical over 11 bases. The junction had 11 bases not matched to a gene; V was cut back by 2 bases and J by 2 bases. The germline V gene has CDR1 SQVTM and CDR2 ANQGSEA. The CDR3 sequence is 17 residues long.

The chain uses TRBV7-9 and TRBJ2-7; D remains ambiguous. In germline, CDR1 is SEHNR, CDR2 FQNEAQ (reference sequence). V shed 1 base and J shed 5 bases, with 12 bases lying between them. The length of the CDR3 is 14 residues. In DNA, the CDR3 is TGTGCCAGCAGCTTAGAAGGGAACGTTAACGAGCAGTACTTC. Translated: CASSLEGNVNEQYF.

The V gene is TRBV13, the J gene TRBJ2-1; 11 nucleotides align to TRBD2. The junction had 6 bases not matched to a gene; V was cut back by 7 bases and J by 4 bases. This CDR3 spans 15 amino acids. Germline CDR1 reads PRHDT; CDR2 reads FYEKMQ (reference sequence). The CDR3 loop reads CASTSGTSGYNEQFF. As DNA, the CDR3 is TGTGCCAGCACTTCCGGGACTAGCGGTTACAATGAGCAGTTCTTC. The full variable domain, completed using reference TRBV13 and TRBJ2-1, is AAGVIQSPRHLIKEKRETATLKCYPIPRHDTVYWYQQGPGQDPQFLISFYEKMQSDKGSIPDRFSAQQFSDYHSELNMSSLELGDSALYFCASTSGTSGYNEQFFGPGTRLTVL.

This sequence joins TRBV11-2 and TRBJ1-4; a weak D match, TRBD1 (5 bases). Trimming stripped 9 bases from V and 0 bases from J, with 14 bases between. The CDR3 runs to 15 residues. The germline V gene encodes CDR1 SGHAT and CDR2 FQNNGV. In DNA, the CDR3 is TGTGCCAGGGGGGGAACCCCTGCAACTAATGAAAAACTGTTTTTT. Encoded protein: CARGGTPATNEKLFF.

V and J are TRBV5-4 and TRBJ1-1; no clear D gene. CDR3 length equals 15 residues. The V and J ends lost 4 bases and 7 bases respectively, with 20 bases between them. CDR1 is SGHNT, CDR2 YYREEE, per germline (reference sequence). The CDR3 nucleotides read TGTGCCAGCAGCCTTGGAAGTTCAGGCGGATATGAAGCTTTCTTT. Residues: CASSLGSSGGYEAFF. The full variable domain, completed using reference TRBV5-4 and TRBJ1-1, is ETGVTQSPTHLIKTRGQQVTLRCSSQSGHNTVSWYQQALGQGPQFIFQYYREEENGRGNFPPRFSGLQFPNYSSELNVNALELDDSALYLCASSLGSSGGYEAFFGQGTRLTVV.

This chain joins TRBV29-1 and TRBJ2-1, with 8 bases aligning to TRBD2. The CDR3 extends over 16 amino acids. Germline CDR1 SQVTM, CDR2 ANQGSEA. Germline trimming cut 3 bases from V and 0 bases from J; bases unmatched to any gene: 7. The CDR3 coding sequence is TGCAGCGTTGACGGAACTAGCGGAAGCTCCTACAATGAGCAGTTCTTC. Its protein is CSVDGTSGSSYNEQFF.

The chain recombines TRBV7-3 with TRBJ1-1; D might be TRBD1 (6 bases). Germline loops: CDR1 SGHTA, CDR2 FQGTGA. The V end was cut by 5 bases, the J end by 11 bases, with 18 bases between. This CDR3 region has 13 residues. The CDR3 bases are TGTGCCAGCAGCGCCCTCGTGGGGGCAGGGGCTTTCTTT. This gives the protein CASSALVGAGAFF.

The rearrangement uses TRBV9 and TRBJ2-7; 12 nucleotides match TRBD1. The CDR3 length is 15 residues. V lost 3 bases and J lost 6; bases outside the gene matches: 7. The germline V gene has CDR1 SGDLS and CDR2 YYNGEE. The CDR3: CASSATGTGGLEQYF. The DNA of the CDR3 is TGTGCCAGCAGCGCAACCGGGACAGGGGGCCTCGAGCAGTACTTC.

The rearrangement uses TRBV7-3 and TRBJ2-7, with 8 positions matching TRBD1. The J segment lost 3 bases and the V segment lost 1 base, leaving 5 bases of the junction unmatched. The CDR3 has 15 residues. The V gene's germline CDR1 is SGHTA and CDR2 FQGTGA. CDR3 nucleotides: TGTGCCAGCAGCTTAAACCCCGGACAGGGCTACGAGCAGTACTTC. Protein sequence: CASSLNPGQGYEQYF.

The chain links TRBV4-1 to TRBJ2-6, with D hard to call. The CDR3 runs to 16 residues. Trimming took 0 bases from V and 2 from J, leaving 8 bases between them. Per the germline V gene, CDR1 is MGHRA and CDR2 is YSYEKL. CDR3 coding DNA: TGCGCCAGCAGCCAAGATGTAAGCACTGGGGCCAACGTCCTGACTTTC. Residues: CASSQDVSTGANVLTF.

This chain's CDR3 is CASSLSVGGELFF. The CDR3 bases are TGTGCCAGCAGCTTAAGTGTCGGCGGGGAGCTGTTTTTT. The chain uses TRBV7-9 and TRBJ2-2; no clear D. The germline V gene encodes CDR1 SEHNR and CDR2 FQNEAQ (reference sequence). This CDR3 spans 13 amino acids. V gave up 2 bases and J gave up 7 bases, with 8 bases separating them.

The chain employs TRBV7-2 and TRBJ2-7; D is perhaps TRBD2 (7 bases). This CDR3 is 16 amino acids long. Germline V lookup: CDR1 SGHTA, CDR2 FQGNSA. The V and J ends lost 7 bases and 3 bases respectively, with 22 bases between them. CDR3 in DNA: TGTGCCAGCACCCTGGGTGGGCGGGGGCGGGTCTACGAGCAGTACTTC. The encoded protein is CASTLGGRGRVYEQYF.

In DNA, the CDR3 is TGTGCCAGCAGTGACTGGCAGGGGTATGGCTACACCTTC. The encoded protein is CASSDWQGYGYTF. The chain carries TRBV25-1 and TRBJ1-2; D is possibly TRBD1 (6 bases). This CDR3 spans 13 amino acids. Germline CDR1 is MGHDK and CDR2 is SYGVNS. Trimming removed 3 bases at V and 5 bases at J, with 10 bases between.

This sequence joins TRBV29-1 and TRBJ2-1; D not certain. The CDR3 consists of 11 residues. Germline V gene data show CDR1 as SQVTM and CDR2 as ANQGSEA. Trimming stripped 2 bases from V and 9 bases from J, with 8 bases between. CDR3 loop: CSVERGFEQFF. The CDR3 DNA is TGCAGCGTTGAAAGAGGCTTTGAGCAGTTCTTC.

The CDR3 loop reads CASSQSDRTLREDTQYF. In DNA form, the CDR3 reads TGTGCCAGCAGCCAATCGGACAGGACCCTGAGAGAAGATACGCAGTATTTT. The rearrangement uses TRBV3-1 and TRBJ2-3, with TRBD1 matching 7 bases. This CDR3 contains 17 residues. Germline V gene sequence: CDR1 LGHDT, CDR2 YNNKEL (reference sequence). The V and J ends lost 2 bases and 5 bases, in that order; junction bases with no gene match: 13.

The chain couples TRBV5-4 to TRBJ2-5; 7 bases agree with TRBD2. This CDR3 contains 14 residues. Germline V lookup: CDR1 SGHNT, CDR2 YYREEE (reference sequence). V was pared by 0 bases and J by 4 bases, with 3 bases of the junction left unmatched. Here the CDR3 DNA reads TGTGCCAGCAGCTTGGGGTGGGGGGGAGAGACCCAGTACTTC. Protein: CASSLGWGGETQYF.

This CDR3 is CASSQEAGQSPYEQYF. CDR3 nucleotide sequence: TGTGCCAGCAGCCAAGAAGCAGGCCAGTCTCCCTACGAGCAGTACTTC. The rearrangement links TRBV3-1 to TRBJ2-7; unclear D gene. Looked up from germline, CDR1 is LGHDT and CDR2 is YNNKEL (reference sequence). The V end lost 0 bases, the J end lost 2 bases, and 14 bases lay between the germline ends. CDR3 size: 16 residues.